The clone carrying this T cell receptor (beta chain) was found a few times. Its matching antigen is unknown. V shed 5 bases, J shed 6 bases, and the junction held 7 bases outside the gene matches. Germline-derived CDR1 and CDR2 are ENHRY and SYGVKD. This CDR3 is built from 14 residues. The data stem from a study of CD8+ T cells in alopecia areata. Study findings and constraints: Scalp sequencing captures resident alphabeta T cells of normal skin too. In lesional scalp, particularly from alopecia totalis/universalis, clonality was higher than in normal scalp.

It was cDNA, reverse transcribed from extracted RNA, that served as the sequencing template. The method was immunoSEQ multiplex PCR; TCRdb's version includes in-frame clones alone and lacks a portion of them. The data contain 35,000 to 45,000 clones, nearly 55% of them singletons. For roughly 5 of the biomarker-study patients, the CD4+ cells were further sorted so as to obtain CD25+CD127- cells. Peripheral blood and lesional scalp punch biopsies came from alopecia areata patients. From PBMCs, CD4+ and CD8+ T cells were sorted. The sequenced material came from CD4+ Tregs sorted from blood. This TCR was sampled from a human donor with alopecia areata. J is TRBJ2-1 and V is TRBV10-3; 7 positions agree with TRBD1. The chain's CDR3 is CAISPQGFSNEQFF. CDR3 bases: TGTGCCATCAGTCCACAGGGGTTCAGCAATGAGCAGTTCTTC.